This TCR beta chain was sequenced for a study of CD8 T cell repertoires and HIV-1 epitope variants. Study conclusions and caveats: About 5 clonotypes recognized Nef KF9, one HW9, none TAALDMSHF. Of roughly ten antigen-specific beta clonotypes, over five appeared to cross-react with escape variants.

Sequencing used immunoSEQ multiplex PCR; TCRdb keeps in-frame clones, though not all of them. The data contain approximately 5,000 clones, 65% of them seen just once; the ten biggest clones take up 40% to 55%. The germline V gene has CDR1 SNHLY and CDR2 FYNNEI. Trimming removed 3 bases at V and 4 bases at J, with 7 bases between. The CDR3 spans 12 residues. A word on this clone: Its antigen remains unidentified.

The V gene is TRBV2, the J gene TRBJ2-7; D is perhaps TRBD2 (6 bases). The TCR sequence derives from a male donor with HIV. The specimen was cultured CD8+ T cells derived from PBMCs. The CDR3 reads CASSESGYEQYF. DNA of the CDR3: TGTGCCAGCAGTGAGAGCGGGTACGAGCAGTACTTC.